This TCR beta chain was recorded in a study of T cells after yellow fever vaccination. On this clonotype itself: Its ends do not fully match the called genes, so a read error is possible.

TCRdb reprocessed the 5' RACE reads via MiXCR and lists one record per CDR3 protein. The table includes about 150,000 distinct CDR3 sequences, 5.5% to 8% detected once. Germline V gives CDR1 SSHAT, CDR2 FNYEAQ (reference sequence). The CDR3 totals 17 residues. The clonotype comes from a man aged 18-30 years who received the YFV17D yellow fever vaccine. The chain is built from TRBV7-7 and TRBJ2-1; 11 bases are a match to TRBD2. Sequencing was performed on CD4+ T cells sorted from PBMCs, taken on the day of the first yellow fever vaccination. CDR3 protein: CASSARPTSGGYNEQFF. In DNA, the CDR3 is TGTGCTAGCAGCGCGAGACCCACTAGCGGGGGCTACAATGAGCAGTTCTTC.